Listed below are T cell receptor beta chains from one sample, sequenced in a study of Ad26.COV2.S vaccination and SARS-CoV-2 variants. Sequenced by immunoSEQ multiplex PCR; TCRdb stores in-frame clones only, minus some. There are a few hundred thousand clones in the sample; roughly 90% occur only once, and approximately 4% lies in the top ten. Specimen: peripheral blood, collected in a trial of Ad26.COV2.S vaccine versus placebo. All receptors come from a person between 18 and 60 years old who received the Ad26.COV2.S COVID-19 vaccine or a placebo. Each CDR3 is given with its conserved first and last residue. D genes are given only for firm matches. The size of a clone is reported for some rows only, either as once, few or many, or as a class for expanded clones.

TRBV2,few,-,TRBJ2-1,TGTGCCAGCAGTGGGGCGGGCAATGAGCAGTTCTTC,CASSGAGNEQFF
TRBV7-8,once,-,TRBJ1-6,TGTGCCAGCAGCCCCTCGACGTGGGAAAATTCACCCCTCCACTTT,CASSPSTWENSPLHF
TRBV12-3/TRBV12-4,-,-,TRBJ1-6,TGTGCCAGCCGTCTGGGCGTTTATTCACCCCTCCACTTT,CASRLGVYSPLHF
TRBV9,-,-,TRBJ2-7,TGTGCCAGCAGCGTAGCTCCAGGGAGCTCCTACGAGCAGTACTTC,CASSVAPGSSYEQYF
TRBV29-1,-,TRBD2,TRBJ2-5,TGCAGCGTAGCGGGGGCTCGGTACCAAGAGACCCAGTACTTC,CSVAGARYQETQYF
TRBV7-8,-,TRBD1,TRBJ2-7,TGTGCCAGCAGCCATGTGGGACAGAGCTCCTACGAGCAGTACTTC,CASSHVGQSSYEQYF
TRBV24-1,-,TRBD1,TRBJ2-5,TGTGCCACCAGTGATTTCGGCAGGGGGCTTCAAGAGACCCAGTACTTC,CATSDFGRGLQETQYF
TRBV4-1,-,TRBD1,TRBJ1-2,TGCGCCAGCAGCCAAGACGGGACAGGGTTGTATGGCTACACCTTC,CASSQDGTGLYGYTF
TRBV6-2/TRBV6-3,once,-,TRBJ1-5,TGTGCCAGCAGTAACCTTCCAACAAGGGAGATACGCAATCAGCCCCAGCATTTT,CASSNLPTREIRNQPQHF
TRBV6-2/TRBV6-3,-,-,TRBJ2-3,TGTGCCAGCAGTCTCTGGGGCGGCGGGGATACGCAGTATTTT,CASSLWGGGDTQYF
TRBV9,-,TRBD1,TRBJ1-1,TGTGCCAGCAGCCCCCGGACAGGGGTCGGCACTGAAGCTTTCTTT,CASSPRTGVGTEAFF
TRBV20-1,-,-,TRBJ1-2,TGCAGTGCTGGCCCCATGGCAGCAGACTTC,CSAGPMAADF
TRBV24-1,-,TRBD2,TRBJ2-5,TGTGCCACCAGTGATTCGGGGGGTCGGGAGACCCAGTACTTC,CATSDSGGRETQYF
TRBV7-2,-,-,TRBJ1-3,TGTGCCAGCAGCTTAAGTCCAGGATCCTCTGGAAACACCATATATTTT,CASSLSPGSSGNTIYF
TRBV29-1,-,-,TRBJ2-7,TGCAGCGTAGCACAGGGTTACGAGCAGTACTTC,CSVAQGYEQYF
TRBV5-1,-,-,TRBJ1-6,TGCGCCAGCAGCTTAGAACAGGGAAACCGACCCCTCCACTTT,CASSLEQGNRPLHF
TRBV9,-,-,TRBJ2-2,TGTGCCAGCAGCGTGCCCGGGGAGCTGTTTTTT,CASSVPGELFF
TRBV28,-,-,TRBJ1-1,TGTGCCAGCGGAGGGAAAATTATGAACACTGAAGCTTTCTTT,CASGGKIMNTEAFF
TRBV29-1,once,-,TRBJ1-2,TGCAGCGTTGAAGGTCCCGGAACGTGGTGGAGTGGCTACACCTTC,CSVEGPGTWWSGYTF
TRBV27,-,TRBD1,TRBJ2-1,TGTGCCAGCAGTTTCCCCACAGGGGGATCGGTCAATGAGCAGTTCTTC,CASSFPTGGSVNEQFF
TRBV6-6,-,TRBD2,TRBJ2-1,TGTGCCAGCAGTTACCAGGGAGGGTCTAGCGGAGGAGAGCAGTTCTTC,CASSYQGGSSGGEQFF
TRBV7-9,-,TRBD1,TRBJ2-1,TGTGCCAGCAGCTTACAGGGGACAGGGGGCAATGAGCAGTTCTTC,CASSLQGTGGNEQFF
TRBV3-1/TRBV3-2,-,-,TRBJ2-1,TGTGCCAGCAGCCACGGGGCCAACTTTAACAATGAGCAGTTCTTC,CASSHGANFNNEQFF
TRBV7-8,-,-,TRBJ1-2,TGTGCCAGCAGCTTAGGGGCCGGGTGGAACAATGGCTACACCTTC,CASSLGAGWNNGYTF
TRBV27,-,TRBD2,TRBJ2-7,TGTGCCAGCAGCCTCTCGGTAGCGGGGGCCTACGAGCAGTACTTC,CASSLSVAGAYEQYF
TRBV5-5,-,-,TRBJ2-7,TGTGCCAGCAGCCCGCTATATGTAGGGGCGCGATCCTACGAGCAGTACTTC,CASSPLYVGARSYEQYF
TRBV28,-,TRBD2,TRBJ2-1,TGTGCCAGCAGTACACCCCAGGGAGCGGGGGGGTACAATGAGCAGTTCTTC,CASSTPQGAGGYNEQFF
TRBV6-1,-,TRBD1,TRBJ1-1,TGTGCCAGCAGTGACGGGACAGGGGTGAACACTGAAGCTTTCTTT,CASSDGTGVNTEAFF
TRBV3-1/TRBV3-2,-,TRBD2,TRBJ2-3,TGTGCCAGCCACGGACTAGCGGGGGATCGTGATACGCAGTATTTT,CASHGLAGDRDTQYF
TRBV25-1,-,-,TRBJ2-7,TGTGCCAGCAGTCCGACGGACAGCCTCATCTACGAGCAGTACTTC,CASSPTDSLIYEQYF
TRBV10-1,-,-,TRBJ1-2,TGCGCCAGCAGTGAGTCAGTCAGCTATGGCTACACCTTC,CASSESVSYGYTF
TRBV6-6,few,TRBD1,TRBJ2-7,TGTGCCAGCAGTCCCGGACAGGTCTCGACCTACGAGCAGTACTTC,CASSPGQVSTYEQYF
TRBV5-4,-,TRBD1,TRBJ2-1,TGTGCCAGCAGCTGGACAGGAAATGAGCAGTTCTTC,CASSWTGNEQFF
TRBV30,-,TRBD1,TRBJ2-3,TGTGCCTGGAGTAACCGGCAGGGGGTGACAGATACGCAGTATTTT,CAWSNRQGVTDTQYF
TRBV13,few,TRBD2,TRBJ2-7,TGTGCCAGCAGCTTAGGTAAAGCGGGGAACTACGAGCAGTACTTC,CASSLGKAGNYEQYF
TRBV4-3,-,TRBD1,TRBJ1-6,TGCGCCAGCAGCCTCGGACAGGGTTTGGGATCACCCCTCCACTTT,CASSLGQGLGSPLHF
TRBV6-2/TRBV6-3,-,TRBD1,TRBJ2-2,TGTGCCAGCAGTCCGGCCGGGACAGTAAACACCGGGGAGCTGTTTTTT,CASSPAGTVNTGELFF
TRBV19,-,TRBD1,TRBJ2-7,TGTGCCAGTAGTAAGGGGACAGGGGCGCGACCTAGGACCGAGCAGTACTTC,CASSKGTGARPRTEQYF
TRBV5-1,-,-,TRBJ2-7,TGCGCCAGCAGCTTGGGGCACCCCTACGAGCAGTACTTC,CASSLGHPYEQYF
TRBV7-2,-,TRBD2,TRBJ2-5,TGTGCCAGCAGCCCCCTAGCGGGGGGGTACCAAGAGACCCAGTACTTC,CASSPLAGGYQETQYF
TRBV12-3/TRBV12-4,-,-,TRBJ1-1,TGTGCCAGCAGCCGGGACGAATTGTGGGTAGCTTTCTTT,CASSRDELWVAFF
TRBV19,-,TRBD1,TRBJ2-5,TGTGCCAGTAGTGACCGAAGGAGGGACAGGCTGGACTTC,CASSDRRRDRLDF
TRBV30,-,-,TRBJ2-3,TGTGCCTGGAGTGGTACAGATACGCAGTATTTT,CAWSGTDTQYF
TRBV4-3,-,TRBD1,TRBJ2-6,TGCGCCAGCAGCCAAGATGGGACAGCCATCTCTGGGGCCAACGTCCTGACTTTC,CASSQDGTAISGANVLTF
TRBV7-2,-,-,TRBJ2-7,TGTGCCAGCAGCTTAATTACTTCCGCCTACGAGCAGTACTTC,CASSLITSAYEQYF
TRBV2,-,TRBD2,TRBJ2-3,TGTGCCAGCATCAGACTAGCGGGGCCGACAGATACGCAGTATTTT,CASIRLAGPTDTQYF
TRBV2,-,-,TRBJ2-7,TGTGCCAGCAGTCCGCTCTACGAGCAGTACTTC,CASSPLYEQYF
TRBV30,-,-,TRBJ1-5,TGTGCCTGGAGTGTAGCAAGCAATCAGCCCCAGCATTTT,CAWSVASNQPQHF
TRBV4-2,-,TRBD1,TRBJ1-4,TGTGCCAGCAGCCAAGAGACAGGGACCTTTGCTGAAAAACTGTTTTTT,CASSQETGTFAEKLFF
TRBV5-1,-,-,TRBJ1-2,TGCGCCAGCAGCCCCTCGGGGGGGAGTGCCTATGGCTACACCTTC,CASSPSGGSAYGYTF
TRBV12-3/TRBV12-4,-,-,TRBJ2-7,TGTGCCAGCAGTTTGAATGGGGGTAGCGAGCAGTACTTC,CASSLNGGSEQYF
TRBV13,-,-,TRBJ2-7,TGTGCCAGCAGCTCTGGGGATTCCTACGAGCAGTACTTC,CASSSGDSYEQYF
TRBV28,-,-,TRBJ2-7,TGTGCCAGCAGTTTATTTGAAGCGTACGAGCAGTACTTC,CASSLFEAYEQYF
TRBV6-4,few,-,TRBJ2-2,TGTGCCAGCAGTGGCGACAGGAACACCGGGGAGCTGTTTTTT,CASSGDRNTGELFF
TRBV2,-,-,TRBJ2-7,TGTGCCAGCAGTGGAGCCTCAACCTACGAGCAGTACTTC,CASSGASTYEQYF